The present entry profiles one T cell receptor (beta chain) with its context. This CDR3 is built from 16 residues. V was pared by 4 bases and J by 4 bases, with 12 bases of the junction left unmatched. CDR1 and CDR2 (germline): SGDLS, YYNGEE. Use of 60 Vbeta and 13 Jbeta primers characterized the PCR. Repertoires were generated with immunoSEQ multiplex PCR, while TCRdb's copy carries only in-frame clones and drops some. This table holds more than 85,000 clones, 13% to 15% found once. The source of the sample is a study of cytomegalovirus exposure and HLA in healthy donors. Sequenced sample: PBMCs. The clonotype originates from a female donor in good health and CMV-seronegative. The rearrangement joins TRBV9 to TRBJ1-2; 8 bases match TRBD1. The CDR3 bases are TGTGCCAGCAGCCCGAGCGGACAGGGTCACATCTATGGCTACACCTTC. The encoded protein is CASSPSGQGHIYGYTF.